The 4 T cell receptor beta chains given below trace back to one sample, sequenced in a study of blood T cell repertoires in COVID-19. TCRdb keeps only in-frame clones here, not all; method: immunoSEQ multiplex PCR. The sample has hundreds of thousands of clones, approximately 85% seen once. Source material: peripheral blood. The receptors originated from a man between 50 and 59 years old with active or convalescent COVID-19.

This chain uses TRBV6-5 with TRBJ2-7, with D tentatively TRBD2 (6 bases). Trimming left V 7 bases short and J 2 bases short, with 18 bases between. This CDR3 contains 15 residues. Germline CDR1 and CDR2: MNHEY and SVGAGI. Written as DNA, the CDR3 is TGTGCCAGCAACCTCGGGGGAGGCCCTACCTACGAGCAGTACTTC. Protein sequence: CASNLGGGPTYEQYF.

This chain's CDR3 is CASSYPIARVTQYEQYF. The DNA of the CDR3 is TGTGCCAGCAGTTATCCCATCGCGAGGGTCACTCAGTACGAGCAGTACTTC. The chain employs TRBV6-2 or TRBV6-3 and TRBJ2-7, with D maybe TRBD2 (5 bases). V was shortened by 3 bases and J by 4 bases, with 22 bases between the two germline ends. There are 17 residues in the CDR3. Per the germline V gene, CDR1 is MNHEY and CDR2 is SVGEGT.

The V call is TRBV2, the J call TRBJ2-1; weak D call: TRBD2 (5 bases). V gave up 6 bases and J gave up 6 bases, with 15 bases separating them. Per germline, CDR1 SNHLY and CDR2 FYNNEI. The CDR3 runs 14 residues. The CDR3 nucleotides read TGTGCCAGCAGAAGGAGCGGAGGAGGCAATGAGCAGTTCTTC. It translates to CASRRSGGGNEQFF.

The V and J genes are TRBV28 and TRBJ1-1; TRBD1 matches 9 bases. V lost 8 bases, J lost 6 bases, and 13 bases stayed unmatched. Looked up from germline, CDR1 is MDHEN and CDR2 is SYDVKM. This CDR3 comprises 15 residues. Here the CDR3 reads CASLLTGTGRPEAFF. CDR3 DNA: TGTGCCAGCCTTTTAACCGGGACAGGGCGACCTGAAGCTTTCTTT. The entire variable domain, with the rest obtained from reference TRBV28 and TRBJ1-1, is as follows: DVKVTQSSRYLVKRTGEKVFLECVQDMDHENMFWYRQDPGLGLRLIYFSYDVKMKEKGDIPEGYSVSREKKERFSLILESASTNQTSMYLCASLLTGTGRPEAFFGQGTRLTVV.